Below, 2 T cell receptor beta chains from the same sample are listed, as sequenced in a study of T cell changes during pregnancy in multiple sclerosis. TCRdb keeps only in-frame clones here, not all; method: immunoSEQ multiplex PCR. The sample contains under 55,000 clones, approximately 93% of which appear only once. Source: CD4+ T cells from peripheral blood mononuclear cells, taken in the third trimester of pregnancy. The receptors come from a female donor with multiple sclerosis, enrolled in a pregnancy study.

V gene TRBV28 combines with J gene TRBJ2-2; 9 bases map to TRBD1. The V segment lost 2 bases and the J segment 0 bases; nucleotides outside the gene matches: 10. There are 19 residues in the CDR3. Germline CDR1 is MDHEN and CDR2 is SYDVKM. This CDR3 reads CASSLPFFDRGANTGELFF. In DNA form, the CDR3 reads TGTGCCAGCAGTTTACCCTTCTTCGACAGGGGGGCGAACACCGGGGAGCTGTTTTTT.

The chain has TRBV7-2 and TRBJ2-7; 10 bases are shared with TRBD2. The CDR3 runs to 13 residues. Trimming cost V 0 bases and J 13 bases; bases outside gene matches: 6. CDR1 and CDR2 from the germline V gene are SGHTA and FQGNSA. As DNA, the CDR3 is TGTGCCAGCAGCTTAGCGGCTAGCGGGGGCCCCTACTTC. Protein product: CASSLAASGGPYF.